The clone carrying this T cell receptor (beta chain) was found many times. This sample was included in a study of human T cells and chemical hapten exposure. MiXCR, run by TCRdb on the RACE reads, gives a single entry per CDR3 protein. The data contain about 110,000 distinct CDR3 sequences, approximately 11% of them singletons. The time point denotes: patch test 1, 2 weeks after DPC sensitization. Treatment defined: therapeutic diphenylcyclopropenone sensitization with weekly scalp DPC. This TCR was recovered from a woman aged 40 to 55 with alopecia areata. Some clones in this sample may be carry-over from other donors' samples. This material consisted of whole blood, taken in connection with sensitization to the hapten diphenylcyclopropenone (DPC).

In DNA form, the CDR3 reads TGCGCCAGCAGCTTGTTGATGCAAGAGACCCAGTACTTC. Translation: CASSLLMQETQYF. The chain joins TRBV5-1 to TRBJ2-5; D ambiguous. Trimming pared 1 base from V and 2 bases from J, leaving 6 bases between. Per the germline V gene, CDR1 is SGHRS and CDR2 is YFSETQ. This CDR3 comprises 13 residues.